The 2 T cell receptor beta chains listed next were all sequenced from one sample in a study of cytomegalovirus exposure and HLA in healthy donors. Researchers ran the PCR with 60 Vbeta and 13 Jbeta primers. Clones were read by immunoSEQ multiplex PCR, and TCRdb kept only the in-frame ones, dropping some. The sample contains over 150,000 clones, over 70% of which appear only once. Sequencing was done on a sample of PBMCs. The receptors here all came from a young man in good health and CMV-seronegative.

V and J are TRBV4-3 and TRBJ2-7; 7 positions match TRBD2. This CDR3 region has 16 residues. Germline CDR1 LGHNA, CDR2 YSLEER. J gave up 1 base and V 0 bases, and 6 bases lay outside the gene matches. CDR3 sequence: CASSQDRRGRSYEQYF. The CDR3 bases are TGCGCCAGCAGCCAAGACCGGCGGGGGAGGTCCTACGAGCAGTACTTC.

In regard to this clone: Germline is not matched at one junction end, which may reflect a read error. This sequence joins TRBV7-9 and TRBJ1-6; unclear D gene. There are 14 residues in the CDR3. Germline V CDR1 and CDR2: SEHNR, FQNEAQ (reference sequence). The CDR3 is CASSLYERNSPLNF. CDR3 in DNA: TGTGCCAGCAGCTTATACGAGCGTAATTCACCCCTCAACTTT.